The T cell receptor (beta chain) described here comes from a study of blood T cell repertoires in COVID-19. Using immunoSEQ multiplex PCR, the repertoire was profiled, and TCRdb retains in-frame clones only, with some absent. The data hold fewer than 400,000 clones, with roughly 90% observed a single time. As regards this clone: Additional DNA sequences in this sample encode the identical CDR3.

Per the germline V gene, CDR1 is KGHSH and CDR2 is LQKENI. V lost 2 bases and J lost 8, with 6 bases in between. The CDR3 spans 11 residues. Specimen: peripheral blood. The chain joins TRBV18 to TRBJ1-1, with D possibly matching TRBD1 (6 bases). This TCR was recovered from a woman under 40 with COVID-19, enrolled during active disease. The CDR3 loop is CASSPGTEAFF. The CDR3 DNA sequence: TGTGCCAGCTCACCAGGGACAGAAGCTTTCTTT.